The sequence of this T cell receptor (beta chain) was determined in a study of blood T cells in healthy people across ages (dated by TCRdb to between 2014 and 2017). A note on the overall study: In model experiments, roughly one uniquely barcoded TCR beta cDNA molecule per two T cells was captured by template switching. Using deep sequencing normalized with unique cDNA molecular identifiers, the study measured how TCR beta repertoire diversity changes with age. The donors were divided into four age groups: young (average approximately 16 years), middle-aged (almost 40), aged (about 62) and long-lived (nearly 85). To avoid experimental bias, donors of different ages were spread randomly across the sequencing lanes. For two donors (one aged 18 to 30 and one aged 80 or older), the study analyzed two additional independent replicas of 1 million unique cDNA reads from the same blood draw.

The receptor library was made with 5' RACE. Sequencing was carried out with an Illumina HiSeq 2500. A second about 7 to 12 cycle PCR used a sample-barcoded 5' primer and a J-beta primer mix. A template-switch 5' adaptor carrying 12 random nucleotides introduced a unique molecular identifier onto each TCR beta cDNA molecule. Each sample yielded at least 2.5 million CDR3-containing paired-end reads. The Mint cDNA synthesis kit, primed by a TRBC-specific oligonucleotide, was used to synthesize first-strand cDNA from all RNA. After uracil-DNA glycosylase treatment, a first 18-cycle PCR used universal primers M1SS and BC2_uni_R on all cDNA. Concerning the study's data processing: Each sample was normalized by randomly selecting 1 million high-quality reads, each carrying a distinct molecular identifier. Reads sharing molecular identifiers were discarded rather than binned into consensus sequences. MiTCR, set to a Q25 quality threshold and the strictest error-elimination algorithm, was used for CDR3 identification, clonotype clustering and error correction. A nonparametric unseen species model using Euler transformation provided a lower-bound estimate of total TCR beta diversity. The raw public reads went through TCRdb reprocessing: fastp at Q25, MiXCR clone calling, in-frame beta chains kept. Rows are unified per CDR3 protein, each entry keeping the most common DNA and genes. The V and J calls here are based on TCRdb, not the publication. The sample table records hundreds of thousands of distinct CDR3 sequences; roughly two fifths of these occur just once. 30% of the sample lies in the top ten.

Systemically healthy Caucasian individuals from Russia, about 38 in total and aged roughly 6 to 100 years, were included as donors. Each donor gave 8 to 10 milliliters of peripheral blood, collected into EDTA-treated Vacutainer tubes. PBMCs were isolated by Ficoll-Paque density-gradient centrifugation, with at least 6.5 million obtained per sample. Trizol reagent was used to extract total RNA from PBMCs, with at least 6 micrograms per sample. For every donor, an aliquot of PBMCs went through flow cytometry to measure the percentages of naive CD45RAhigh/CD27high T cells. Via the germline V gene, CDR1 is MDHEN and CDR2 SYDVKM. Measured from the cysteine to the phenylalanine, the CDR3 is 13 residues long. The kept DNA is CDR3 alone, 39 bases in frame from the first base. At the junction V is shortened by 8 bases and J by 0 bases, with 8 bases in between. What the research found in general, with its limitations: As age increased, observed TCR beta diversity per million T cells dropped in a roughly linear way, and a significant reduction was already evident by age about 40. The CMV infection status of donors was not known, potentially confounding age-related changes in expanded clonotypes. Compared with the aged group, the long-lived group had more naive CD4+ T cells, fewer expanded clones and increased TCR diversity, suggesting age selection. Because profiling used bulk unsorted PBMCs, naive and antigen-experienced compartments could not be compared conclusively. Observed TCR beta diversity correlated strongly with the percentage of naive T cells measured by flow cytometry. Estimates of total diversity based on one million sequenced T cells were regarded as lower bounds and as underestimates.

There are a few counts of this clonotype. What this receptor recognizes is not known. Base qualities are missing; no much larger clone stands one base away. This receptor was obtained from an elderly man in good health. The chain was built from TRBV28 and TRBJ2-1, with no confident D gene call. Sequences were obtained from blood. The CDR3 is CASLTVSYNEQFF. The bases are TGTGCCAGCCTTACGGTCTCCTACAATGAGCAGTTCTTC.